Each of the 9 T cell receptor beta chains below was sequenced from the same sample in a study of cytomegalovirus exposure and HLA in healthy donors. The protocol was immunoSEQ multiplex PCR, while the TCRdb copy is restricted to in-frame clones and leaves out a portion. The table records a few hundred thousand clones, about 91% of them present only once. The sequenced sample was PBMCs. These receptors came from a woman between 18 and 29 years old in good health and CMV-seronegative.

The rearrangement links TRBV27 to TRBJ2-5, with D tentatively TRBD2 (6 bases). CDR3 length: 14 residues. Germline CDR1 and CDR2: MNHEY and SMNVEV (reference sequence). V lost 1 base to trimming and J lost 5 bases, with 11 bases between them. The CDR3 bases are TGTGCCAGCAGTTTATACGGGGGTTTGGAGACCCAGTACTTC. Its translation: CASSLYGGLETQYF.

In DNA form, the CDR3 reads TGTGCCAGCAGCCCGACAGGGTATAGCAATCAGCCCCAGCATTTT. As protein: CASSPTGYSNQPQHF. V usage is TRBV6-1 and J usage is TRBJ1-5; TRBD1 aligns across 7 bases. Germline CDR1 reads MNHNS; CDR2 reads SASEGT. The CDR3 extends over 15 amino acids. V dropped 6 bases and J dropped 0; count of bases not matched to a gene: 5.

This chain joins TRBV6-6 and TRBJ2-5, with 7 bases lining up with TRBD2. V shed 2 bases, J shed 2 bases, and the junction held 8 bases outside the gene matches. The CDR3 runs to 16 residues. Looked up from germline, CDR1 is MNHNY and CDR2 is SVGAGI (reference sequence). The CDR3 coding sequence is TGTGCCAGCAGTTACCTTGTCGGGGAGGGGCAAGAGACCCAGTACTTC. This gives the protein CASSYLVGEGQETQYF.

This chain connects TRBV6-1 to TRBJ2-2; D is uncertain. The V gene's germline CDR1 is MNHNS and CDR2 SASEGT. This CDR3 comprises 14 residues. V was clipped by 6 bases and J by 4 bases, with 12 bases between them. The CDR3 nucleotides read TGTGCCAGCAGGTTCTCCGTCGGCACCGGGGAGCTGTTTTTT. It specifies CASRFSVGTGELFF.

The chain combines TRBV6-1 with TRBJ2-7; 9 nucleotides match TRBD1. The length of the CDR3 is 15 residues. V was clipped by 7 bases and J by 3 bases; unmatched bases: 10. CDR1 and CDR2 from the germline V gene are MNHNS and SASEGT. The chain's CDR3 is CASTPDRDRVYEQYF. In DNA form, the CDR3 reads TGTGCCAGCACCCCAGACCGGGACAGGGTCTACGAGCAGTACTTC.

The chain has TRBV5-4 and TRBJ1-1; perhaps TRBD1 as D (6 bases). The length of the CDR3 is 16 residues. V was clipped by 3 bases and J by 5 bases, with 20 bases between them. CDR1 is SGHNT and CDR2 is YYREEE in the germline V gene (reference sequence). The CDR3 here is CASSSWGGHVGTEAFF. CDR3 nucleotide sequence: TGTGCCAGCAGCTCATGGGGGGGACACGTCGGTACTGAAGCTTTCTTT.

As to this clone: Other DNA sequences from this sample encode an identical CDR3 as well. The J gene is TRBJ2-5, the V gene TRBV5-1; 11 bases map to TRBD2. The V gene end was trimmed by 3 bases and the J gene end by 5 bases; junction bases not matched to a gene: 9. This CDR3 is 16 amino acids long. Germline V gene data show CDR1 as SGHRS and CDR2 as YFSETQ. The CDR3 is CASSWGLAGGLETQYF. CDR3 nucleotides: TGCGCCAGCAGCTGGGGTCTAGCGGGAGGACTGGAGACCCAGTACTTC.

This chain links TRBV4-2 with TRBJ2-1; D is unresolved. Trimming cost V 0 bases and J 7 bases, with 10 bases left between them. CDR3 length: 14 residues. Germline CDR1 is LGHNA and CDR2 is YNFKEQ. This chain's CDR3 is CASSQDPQMNEQFF. CDR3 DNA sequence: TGTGCCAGCAGCCAAGACCCCCAGATGAATGAGCAGTTCTTC.

J is TRBJ1-2 and V is TRBV7-9; D gene uncertain. The germline gives CDR1 SEHNR, CDR2 FQNEAQ (reference sequence). This CDR3 spans 16 amino acids. The V end lost 1 base, the J end lost 0 bases, and 12 bases lay between the germline ends. CDR3 sequence: CASSLELRESNYGYTF. The CDR3, as DNA: TGTGCCAGCAGCTTAGAACTTCGGGAATCTAACTATGGCTACACCTTC.